A single T cell receptor (beta chain) is shown here with its context. The record originates from a study of beta chain features in type 1 diabetes. Expressed TCRB transcripts were sequenced, since all the RNA that had been isolated was reverse transcribed. The repertoire was sequenced with immunoSEQ multiplex PCR; TCRdb's copy has only in-frame clones and lacks some. The top ten clones hold approximately 4% of a sample with a few hundred thousand clones, 25% to 30% of them seen once. With 1 base removed from V and 5 bases from J, the gap between germline ends came to 7 bases. Looked up from germline, CDR1 is GTSNPN and CDR2 is SVGIG (reference sequence). The CDR3 consists of 12 residues. Every donor provided one heparinised blood draw, which averaged roughly 120 mL. Researchers reported sorting CD4+ naive, central memory, regulatory and stem cell-like memory cells via CD45RO/CCR7/CD25/CD127/CD95/CD27.

The receptor was derived from a man aged 30 to 45 in good health. The rearrangement uses TRBV30 and TRBJ2-3; D gene uncertain. The sequencing sample was made of central memory CD4+ T cells from blood. The CDR3 DNA sequence: TGTGCCTGGAGTGCAGTTGAAGATACGCAGTATTTT. Protein sequence: CAWSAVEDTQYF.